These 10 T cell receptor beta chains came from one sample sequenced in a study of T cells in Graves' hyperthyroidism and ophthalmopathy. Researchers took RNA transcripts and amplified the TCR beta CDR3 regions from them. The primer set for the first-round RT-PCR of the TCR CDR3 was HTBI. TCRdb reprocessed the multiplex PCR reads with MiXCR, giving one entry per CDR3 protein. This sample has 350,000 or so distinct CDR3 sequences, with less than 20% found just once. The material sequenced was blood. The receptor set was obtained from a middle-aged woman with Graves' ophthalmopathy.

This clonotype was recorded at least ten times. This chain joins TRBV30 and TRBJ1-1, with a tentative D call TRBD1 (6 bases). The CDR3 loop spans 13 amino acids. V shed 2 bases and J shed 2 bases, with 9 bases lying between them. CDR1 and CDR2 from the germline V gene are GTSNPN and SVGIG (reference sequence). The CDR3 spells CAWSMDRNTEAFF. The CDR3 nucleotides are TGTGCCTGGAGTATGGACAGAAACACTGAAGCTTTCTTT. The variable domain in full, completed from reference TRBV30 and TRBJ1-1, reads SQTIHQWPATLVQPVGSPLSLECTVEGTSNPNLYWYRQAAGRGLQLLFYSVGIGQISSEVPQNLSASRPQDRQFILSSKKLLLSDSGFYLCAWSMDRNTEAFFGQGTRLTVV.

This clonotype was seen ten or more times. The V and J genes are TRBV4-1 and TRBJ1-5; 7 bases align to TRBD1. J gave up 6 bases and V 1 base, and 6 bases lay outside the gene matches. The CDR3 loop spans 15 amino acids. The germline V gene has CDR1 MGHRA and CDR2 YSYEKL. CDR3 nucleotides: TGCGCCAGCAGCCAAGGACACAGGGGAGGTCAGCCCCAGCATTTT. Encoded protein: CASSQGHRGGQPQHF.

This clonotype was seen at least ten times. CDR3 nucleotide sequence: TGCGCCAGCAGCGCTTTAAATGGGGTCTACGAGCAGTACTTC. Its protein product is CASSALNGVYEQYF. This chain links TRBV4-1 with TRBJ2-7; no firm D call. Trimming stripped 5 bases from V and 3 bases from J, with 14 bases between. The CDR3 spans 14 residues. Germline CDR1 MGHRA, CDR2 YSYEKL.

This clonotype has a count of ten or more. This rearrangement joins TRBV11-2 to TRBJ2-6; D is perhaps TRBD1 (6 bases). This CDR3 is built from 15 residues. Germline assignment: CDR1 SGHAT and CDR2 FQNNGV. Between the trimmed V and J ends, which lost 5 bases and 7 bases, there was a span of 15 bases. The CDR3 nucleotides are TGTGCCAGCAGCGCTCAGGGGATTCGAGCCAACGTCCTGACTTTC. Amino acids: CASSAQGIRANVLTF.

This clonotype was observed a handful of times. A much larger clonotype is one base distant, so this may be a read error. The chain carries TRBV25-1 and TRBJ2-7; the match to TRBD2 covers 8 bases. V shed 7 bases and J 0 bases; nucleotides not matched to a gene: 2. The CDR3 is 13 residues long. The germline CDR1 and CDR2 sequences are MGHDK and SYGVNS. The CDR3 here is CASTRGVSYEQYF. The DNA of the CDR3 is TGTGCCAGCACGCGGGGGGTCTCCTACGAGCAGTACTTC.

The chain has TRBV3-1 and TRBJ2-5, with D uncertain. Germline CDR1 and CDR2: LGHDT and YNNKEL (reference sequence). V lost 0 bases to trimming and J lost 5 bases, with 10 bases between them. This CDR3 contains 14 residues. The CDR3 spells CASSQDRSRETQYF. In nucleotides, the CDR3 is TGTGCCAGCAGCCAAGATCGGTCGCGGGAGACCCAGTACTTC.

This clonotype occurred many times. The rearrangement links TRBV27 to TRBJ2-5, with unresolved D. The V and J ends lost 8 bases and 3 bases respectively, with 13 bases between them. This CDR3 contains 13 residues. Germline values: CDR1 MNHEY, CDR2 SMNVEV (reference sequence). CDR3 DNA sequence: TGTGCCAGCGCTCGTACACCCGAAGAGACCCAGTACTTC. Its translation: CASARTPEETQYF.

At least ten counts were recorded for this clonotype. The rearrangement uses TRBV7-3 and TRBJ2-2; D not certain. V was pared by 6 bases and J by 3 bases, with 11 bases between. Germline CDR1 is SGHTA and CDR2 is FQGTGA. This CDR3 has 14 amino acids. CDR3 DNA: TGTGCCAGCAGGTCCAACAGTTACACCGGGGAGCTGTTTTTT. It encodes CASRSNSYTGELFF.

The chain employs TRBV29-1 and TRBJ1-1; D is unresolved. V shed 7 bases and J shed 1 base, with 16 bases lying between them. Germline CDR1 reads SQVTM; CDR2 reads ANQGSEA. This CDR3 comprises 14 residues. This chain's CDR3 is CSGSEGSGNTEAFF. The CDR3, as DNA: TGCAGCGGTTCGGAGGGCAGCGGGAACACTGAAGCTTTCTTT.

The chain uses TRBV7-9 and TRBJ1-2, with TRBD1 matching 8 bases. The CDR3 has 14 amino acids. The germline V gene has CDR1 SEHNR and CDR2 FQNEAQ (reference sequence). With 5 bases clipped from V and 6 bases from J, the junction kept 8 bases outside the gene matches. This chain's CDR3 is CASSQPDREDGYTF. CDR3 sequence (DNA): TGTGCCAGCAGCCAGCCGGACAGGGAAGATGGCTACACCTTC.